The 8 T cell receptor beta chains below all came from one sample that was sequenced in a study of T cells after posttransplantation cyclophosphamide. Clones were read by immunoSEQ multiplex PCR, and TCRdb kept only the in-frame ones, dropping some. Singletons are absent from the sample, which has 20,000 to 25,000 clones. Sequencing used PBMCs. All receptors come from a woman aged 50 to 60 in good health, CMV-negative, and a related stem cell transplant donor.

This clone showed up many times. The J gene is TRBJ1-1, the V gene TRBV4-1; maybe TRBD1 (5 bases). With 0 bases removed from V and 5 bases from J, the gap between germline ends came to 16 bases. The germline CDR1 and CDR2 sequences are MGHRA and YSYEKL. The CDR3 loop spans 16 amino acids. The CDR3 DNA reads TGCGCCAGCAGCCAAGAGCGGGGCGTTAAGAGTACTGAAGCTTTCTTT. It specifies CASSQERGVKSTEAFF.

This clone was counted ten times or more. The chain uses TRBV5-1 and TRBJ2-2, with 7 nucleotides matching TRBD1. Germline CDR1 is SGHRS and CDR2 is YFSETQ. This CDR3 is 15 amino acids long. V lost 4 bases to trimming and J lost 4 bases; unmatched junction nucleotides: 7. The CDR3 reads CASSPRQGSTGELFF. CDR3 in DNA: TGCGCCAGCAGCCCCCGACAGGGTAGCACCGGGGAGCTGTTTTTT.

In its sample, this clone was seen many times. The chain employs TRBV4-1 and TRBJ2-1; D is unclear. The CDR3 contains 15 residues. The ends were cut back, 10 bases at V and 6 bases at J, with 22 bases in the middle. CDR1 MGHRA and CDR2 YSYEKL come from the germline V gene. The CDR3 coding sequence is TGCGCCACCAGAGAGCTGGGCCACGGCGTCAATGAGCAGTTCTTC. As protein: CATRELGHGVNEQFF.

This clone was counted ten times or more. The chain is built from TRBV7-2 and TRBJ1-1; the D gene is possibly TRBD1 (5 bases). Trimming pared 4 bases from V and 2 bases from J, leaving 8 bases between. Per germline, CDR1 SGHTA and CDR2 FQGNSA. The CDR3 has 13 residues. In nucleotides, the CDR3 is TGTGCCAGCAGCTCCGACAGAAACACTGAAGCTTTCTTT. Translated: CASSSDRNTEAFF.

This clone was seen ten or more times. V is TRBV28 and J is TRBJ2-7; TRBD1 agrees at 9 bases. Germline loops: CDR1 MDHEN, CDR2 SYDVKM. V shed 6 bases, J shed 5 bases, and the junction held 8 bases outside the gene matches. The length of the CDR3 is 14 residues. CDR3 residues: CASRSPGTGHEQYF. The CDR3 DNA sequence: TGTGCCAGCAGGTCGCCCGGGACAGGGCACGAGCAGTACTTC.

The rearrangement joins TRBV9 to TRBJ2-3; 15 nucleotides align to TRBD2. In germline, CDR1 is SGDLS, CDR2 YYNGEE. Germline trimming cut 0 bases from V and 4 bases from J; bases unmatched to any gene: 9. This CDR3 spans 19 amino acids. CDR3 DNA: TGTGCCAGCAGCGTAGGGCCGGTGGGGACTAGCGGGAGGCCAGATACGCAGTATTTT. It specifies CASSVGPVGTSGRPDTQYF.

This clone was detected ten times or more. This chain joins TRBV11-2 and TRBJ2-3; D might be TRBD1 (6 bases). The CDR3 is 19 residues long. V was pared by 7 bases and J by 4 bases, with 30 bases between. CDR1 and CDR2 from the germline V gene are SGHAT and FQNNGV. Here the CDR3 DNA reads TGTGCCAGCACCTCCCTCCTCCAGGGGTCGGTTTTAGTTGCAGATACGCAGTATTTT. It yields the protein CASTSLLQGSVLVADTQYF.

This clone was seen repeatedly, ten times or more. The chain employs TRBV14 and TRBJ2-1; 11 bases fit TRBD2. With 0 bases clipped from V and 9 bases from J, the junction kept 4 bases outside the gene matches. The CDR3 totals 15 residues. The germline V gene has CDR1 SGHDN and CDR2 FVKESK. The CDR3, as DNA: TGTGCCAGCAGCCAAGATAGCGGGAGGGCCAGTGAGCAGTTCTTC. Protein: CASSQDSGRASEQFF.